This TCR beta chain was sequenced during a study of CD4 and CD8 cells across lung adenocarcinoma regions (dated by TCRdb to the late 2010s). Regarding the research as a whole: The study compared tumor centers with tumor margins to examine intratumor heterogeneity of the T cell receptor repertoire.

Library preparation employed PCR. Sequencing was carried out with a HiSeq X Ten. TCRdb cleaned the public reads at Q25 with fastp, built clones with MiXCR and kept in-frame beta chains. Identical CDR3 proteins give one entry, which carries the most common genes and DNA. In this sample the table shows more than 15,000 distinct CDR3 sequences, roughly 46% of which occur a single time. The biggest ten clones account for around 20% of the sample. About this clonotype itself: Its antigen remains undetermined. No much larger clonotype is one base removed from it; base qualities were not supplied.

Looking up the germline V gene yields CDR1 MNHNS and CDR2 SASEGT. CDR3 length: 15 amino acids, cysteine to phenylalanine. Left in the record is the CDR3 DNA by itself, 45 bases read in frame from the first base. V is clipped by 4 bases and J by 7 bases, and the sequence between their germline boundaries is 19 bases long. The donors were patients who had localized lung adenocarcinoma, which is a subtype of non-small cell lung cancer. The samples were taken from the margins of localized lung adenocarcinomas. For TCR repertoire analysis, CD4+ T cells from tumor tissue were profiled apart from CD8+ T cells.

The chain is made from TRBV6-1 and TRBJ1-2; TRBD1 is a possible D gene, resting on 6 matching bases. Sequencing used CD4+ T cells from the margin of a lung tumor. This specimen's cell subset or site label, per the study, means: tumor margin region. This clonotype originated in a male donor with lung adenocarcinoma. The CD4 and CD8 labels of this study may be unreliable. CDR3 sequence: CASSVQSGQGSGYTF. The DNA reads TGTGCCAGCAGTGTCCAGTCCGGGCAGGGGAGTGGCTACACCTTC.